A single sample is the source of the 7 T cell receptor beta chains below, sequenced in a study of blood T cell repertoires in COVID-19. Profiled with immunoSEQ multiplex PCR; TCRdb holds only in-frame clones, not every one. The sample shows a few hundred thousand clones, approximately 90% of them seen only once. Sequencing was performed on PBMCs or T cells enriched from blood (not recorded which). These receptors were collected from a middle-aged man who had recovered from COVID-19.

This clone was recorded only once. The chain combines TRBV29-1 with TRBJ2-7; TRBD1 aligns across 9 bases. The CDR3 length is 13 residues. Germline lookup yields CDR1 SQVTM and CDR2 ANQGSEA. V was clipped by 7 bases and J by 2 bases; unmatched bases: 6. The CDR3 region is CSGTGTGTYEQYF. In DNA form, the CDR3 reads TGCAGCGGGACCGGGACAGGGACCTACGAGCAGTACTTC.

The V and J genes are TRBV12-5 and TRBJ1-2; D possibly corresponds to TRBD1 (6 bases). Germline CDR1 LGHNT, CDR2 FRNRAP. Trimming stripped 1 base from V and 5 bases from J, with 14 bases between. This CDR3 comprises 15 residues. In DNA, the CDR3 is TGTGCTAGTGGTTTGGGACAGGTTTGGGATTATGGCTACACCTTC. This sequence encodes CASGLGQVWDYGYTF.

The chain joins TRBV19 to TRBJ1-2; TRBD1 matches at 8 bases. From germline, CDR1 is LNHDA and CDR2 SQIVND (reference sequence). The V and J ends lost 4 bases and 6 bases, in that order; junction bases with no gene match: 10. The CDR3 is made up of 15 amino acids. The CDR3 sequence is CASSTPRQGRDGYTF. As DNA, the CDR3 is TGTGCCAGTAGTACCCCCCGACAGGGGCGGGATGGCTACACCTTC. Full variable domain (outside the CDR3, taken from reference TRBV19 and TRBJ1-2): DGGITQSPKYLFRKEGQNVTLSCEQNLNHDAMYWYRQDPGQGLRLIYYSQIVNDFQKGDIAEGYSVSREKKESFPLTVTSAQKNPTAFYLCASSTPRQGRDGYTFGSGTRLTVV.

The table lists this clone with a few counts. V is TRBV19 and J is TRBJ1-2, with 7 bases aligning to TRBD1. The germline V gene has CDR1 LNHDA and CDR2 SQIVND (reference sequence). The J segment lost 3 bases and the V segment lost 3 bases, leaving 1 base of the junction unmatched. This CDR3 has 13 amino acids. In nucleotides, the CDR3 is TGTGCCAGTAGTATTCAGGGGGACTATGGCTACACCTTC. This codes for CASSIQGDYGYTF.

The chain employs TRBV10-2 and TRBJ1-1; 8 positions agree with TRBD1. CDR3 size: 16 residues. In germline, CDR1 is WSHSY, CDR2 SAAADI. V dropped 3 bases and J dropped 2; count of bases not matched to a gene: 8. The CDR3 nucleotides are TGCGCCAGCAGTGACCTGGCCCAGGGGGCAAACACTGAAGCTTTCTTT. This sequence encodes CASSDLAQGANTEAFF.

This chain uses TRBV5-5 with TRBJ1-6; weak D call: TRBD1 (5 bases). The V end lost 1 base, the J end lost 7 bases, and 18 bases lay between the germline ends. Germline V CDR1 and CDR2: SGHKS, YYEKEE (reference sequence). This CDR3 comprises 17 residues. CDR3 sequence reads: CASSLFGTGGWNSPLHF. CDR3 DNA: TGTGCCAGCAGCTTGTTTGGGACGGGGGGTTGGAATTCACCCCTCCACTTT. Full variable domain (outside the CDR3, taken from reference TRBV5-5 and TRBJ1-6): DAGVTQSPTHLIKTRGQQVTLRCSPISGHKSVSWYQQVLGQGPQFIFQYYEKEERGRGNFPDRFSARQFPNYSSELNVNALLLGDSALYLCASSLFGTGGWNSPLHFGNGTRLTVT.

The genes are TRBV4-3 and TRBJ2-6; no clear D. With 0 bases removed from V and 0 bases from J, the gap between germline ends came to 12 bases. The CDR3 consists of 18 residues. Germline CDR1 and CDR2: LGHNA and YSLEER. Here the CDR3 reads CASSQELSLISGANVLTF. DNA for the CDR3: TGCGCCAGCAGCCAAGAACTGAGTCTCATCTCTGGGGCCAACGTCCTGACTTTC.